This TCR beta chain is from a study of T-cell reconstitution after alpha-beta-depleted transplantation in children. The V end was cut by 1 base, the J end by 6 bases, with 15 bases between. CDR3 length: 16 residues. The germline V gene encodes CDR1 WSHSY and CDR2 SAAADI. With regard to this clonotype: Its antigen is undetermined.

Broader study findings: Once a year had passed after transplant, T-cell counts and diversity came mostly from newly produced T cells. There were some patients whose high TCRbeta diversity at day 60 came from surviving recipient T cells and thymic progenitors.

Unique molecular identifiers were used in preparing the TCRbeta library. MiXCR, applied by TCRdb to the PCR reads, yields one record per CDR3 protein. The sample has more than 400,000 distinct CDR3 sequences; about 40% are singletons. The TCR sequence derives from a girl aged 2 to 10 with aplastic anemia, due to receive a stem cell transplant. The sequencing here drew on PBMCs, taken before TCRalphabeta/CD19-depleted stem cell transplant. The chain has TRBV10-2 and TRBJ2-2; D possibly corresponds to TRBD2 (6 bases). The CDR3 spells CASSELVLWEAGELFF. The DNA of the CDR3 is TGCGCCAGCAGTGAGTTGGTTCTCTGGGAGGCCGGGGAGCTGTTTTTT.